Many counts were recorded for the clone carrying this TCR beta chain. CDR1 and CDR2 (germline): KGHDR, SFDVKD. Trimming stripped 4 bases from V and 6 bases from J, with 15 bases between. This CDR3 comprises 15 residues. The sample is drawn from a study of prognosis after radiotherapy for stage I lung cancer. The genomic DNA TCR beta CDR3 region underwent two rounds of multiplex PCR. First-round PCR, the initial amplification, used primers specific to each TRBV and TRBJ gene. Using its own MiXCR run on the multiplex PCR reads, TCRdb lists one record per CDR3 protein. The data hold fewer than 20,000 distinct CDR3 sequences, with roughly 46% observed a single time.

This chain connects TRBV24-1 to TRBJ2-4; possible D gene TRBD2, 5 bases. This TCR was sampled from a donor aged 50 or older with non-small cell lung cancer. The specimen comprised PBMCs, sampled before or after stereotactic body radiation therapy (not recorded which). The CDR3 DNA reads TGTGCCACCAGTGAGGCGAAGGGAGAGGTAAACATTCAGTACTTC. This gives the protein CATSEAKGEVNIQYF.